The next 5 T cell receptor beta chains were all read from a single sample in a study of blood T cells in healthy people across ages. The authors ran a second PCR of 7 to 11 cycles using a sample-barcoded 5' primer and a J-beta primer mix. A single record per CDR3 protein comes from TCRdb applying MiXCR to the 5' RACE reads. The sample holds some 800,000 distinct CDR3 sequences; approximately 48% are singletons and the top ten take around 21%. Sequenced: blood. The receptor source for this set is a man aged 55 to 70 in good health.

The V gene is TRBV20-1, the J gene TRBJ2-4; D uncertain. The last part of the DNA fits TRBJ2-5 better; the J call may be wrong. From germline, CDR1 is DFQATT and CDR2 SNEGSKA (reference sequence). This CDR3 spans 13 amino acids. The CDR3 loop is CTAVPKGGETQYF. The CDR3 bases are TGCACTGCAGTCCCCAAGGGTGGGGAGACCCAGTACTTC.

Worth noting for this clonotype: One base away lies a much larger clone, so this may be a sequencing read error. CDR3 sequence reads: CSVRGPESGYEQYF. DNA of the CDR3: TGCAGCGTCCGGGGCCCAGAGAGTGGCTACGAGCAGTACTTC. V gene TRBV29-1 combines with J gene TRBJ2-4, with D perhaps matching TRBD1 or TRBD2 (5 bases each). TRBJ2-7 matches the DNA end more closely, so the J call is doubtful. Germline V CDR1 and CDR2: SQVTM, ANQGSEA. This CDR3 has 14 amino acids.

This clonotype was picked up many times. This could be a read error, since a much larger clone is one nucleotide away. V gene TRBV12-3 or TRBV12-4 combines with J gene TRBJ2-1; possibly TRBD2 for D (5 bases). Trimming cost V 5 bases and J 9 bases, with 14 bases left between them. CDR3 length: 13 residues. The CDR3 coding sequence is TGTGCCAGCAGTGGCGGGCCAAGCAGTGAGCAGTTCTTC. It yields the protein CASSGGPSSEQFF.

Points on this clonotype: A read error is possible here, since a much larger clone lies one base away. This chain uses TRBV10-3 with TRBJ1-2; 10 nucleotides agree with TRBD1. Germline V gene sequence: CDR1 ENHRY, CDR2 SYGVKD. The trim removed 5 bases at V and 10 bases at J, leaving 7 bases unmatched. This CDR3 region has 13 residues. The CDR3 DNA sequence: TGTGCCATCAGTCACGGGACAGGGGACGACTACACCTTC. This gives the protein CAISHGTGDDYTF.

Of note for this clonotype: A much more abundant neighbour one base away suggests this may be a read error. The chain has TRBV7-6 and TRBJ2-7; D assignment may be TRBD1 or TRBD2 (5 bases each). This CDR3 contains 13 residues. The germline V gene encodes CDR1 SGHVS and CDR2 FNYEAQ. The CDR3 bases are TGTTCCAGCAGCAGAGGGGCATCCTACGAGCAGTACTTC. Its protein is CSSSRGASYEQYF.